The present entry profiles one T cell receptor (beta chain) with its context. Its antigen is not known. 13 Jbeta primers and 60 Vbeta primers were used for the PCR. Repertoires were generated with immunoSEQ multiplex PCR, while TCRdb's copy carries only in-frame clones and drops some. This sample has approximately 170,000 clones, with 65% to 75% found just once. This sample is part of a study of cytomegalovirus exposure and HLA in healthy donors. Findings and limits, study-wide: What a later analysis reportedly showed was that an Asian-associated ancestry cluster had fewer N-insertions than the roughly 700-donor mean.

Germline CDR1 reads MDHEN; CDR2 reads SYDVKM. Trimming cost V 2 bases and J 7 bases, with 21 bases left between them. CDR3 size: 16 residues. The sequence derives from a man younger than 45 in good health and CMV-seropositive. The chain links TRBV28 to TRBJ2-7, with D perhaps matching TRBD2 (7 bases). Sequences were obtained from PBMCs. CDR3 residues: CASSLRGREIPWEQYF. The CDR3 DNA reads as TGTGCCAGCAGTTTAAGGGGGAGGGAGATACCTTGGGAGCAGTACTTC.